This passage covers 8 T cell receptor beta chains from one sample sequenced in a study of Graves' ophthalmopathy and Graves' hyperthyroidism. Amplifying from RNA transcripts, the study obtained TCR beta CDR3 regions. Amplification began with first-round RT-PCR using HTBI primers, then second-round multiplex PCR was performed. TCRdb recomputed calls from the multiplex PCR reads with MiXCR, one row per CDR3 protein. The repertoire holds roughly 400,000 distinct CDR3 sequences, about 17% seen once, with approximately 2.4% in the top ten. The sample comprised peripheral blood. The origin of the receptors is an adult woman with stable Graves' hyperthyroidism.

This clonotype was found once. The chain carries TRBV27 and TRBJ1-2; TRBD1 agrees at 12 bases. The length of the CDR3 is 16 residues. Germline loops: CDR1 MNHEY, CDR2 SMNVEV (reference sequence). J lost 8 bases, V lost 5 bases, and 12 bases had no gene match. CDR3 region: CASSLSRDRGRKGYTF. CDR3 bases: TGTGCCAGCAGTCTAAGCCGGGACAGGGGGCGGAAGGGCTACACCTTC.

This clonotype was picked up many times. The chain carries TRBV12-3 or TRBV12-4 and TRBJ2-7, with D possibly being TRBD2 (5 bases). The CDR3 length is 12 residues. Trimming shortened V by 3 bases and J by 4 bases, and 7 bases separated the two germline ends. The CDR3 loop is CASSFAGYEQYF. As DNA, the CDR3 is TGTGCCAGCAGTTTTGCGGGTTACGAGCAGTACTTC.

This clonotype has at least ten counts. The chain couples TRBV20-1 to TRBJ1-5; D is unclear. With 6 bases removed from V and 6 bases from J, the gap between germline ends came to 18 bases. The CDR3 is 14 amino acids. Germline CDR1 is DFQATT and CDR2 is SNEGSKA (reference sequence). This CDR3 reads CSAAESLRGQPQHF. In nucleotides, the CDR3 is TGCAGTGCCGCAGAATCTCTGCGGGGTCAGCCCCAGCATTTT.

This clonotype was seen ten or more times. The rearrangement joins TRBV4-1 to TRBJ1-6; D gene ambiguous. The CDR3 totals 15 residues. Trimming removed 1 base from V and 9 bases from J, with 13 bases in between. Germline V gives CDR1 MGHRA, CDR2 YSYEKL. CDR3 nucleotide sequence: TGCGCCAGCAGCCAAGGTGGTTGGGGAACTTCACCCCTCCACTTT. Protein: CASSQGGWGTSPLHF.

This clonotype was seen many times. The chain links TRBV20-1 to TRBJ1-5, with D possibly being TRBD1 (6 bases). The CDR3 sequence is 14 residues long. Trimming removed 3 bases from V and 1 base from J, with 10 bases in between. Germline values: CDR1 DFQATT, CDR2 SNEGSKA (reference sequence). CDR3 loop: CSASVGQSNQPQHF. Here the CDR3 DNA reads TGCAGTGCTAGTGTAGGACAGAGCAATCAGCCCCAGCATTTT.

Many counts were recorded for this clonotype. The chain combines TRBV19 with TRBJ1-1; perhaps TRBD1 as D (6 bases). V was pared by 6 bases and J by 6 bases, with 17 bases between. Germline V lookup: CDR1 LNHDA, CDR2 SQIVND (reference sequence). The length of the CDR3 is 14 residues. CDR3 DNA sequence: TGTGCCAGTAGAGGAACAGGGAGGAGAGCTGAAGCTTTCTTT. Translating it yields CASRGTGRRAEAFF.

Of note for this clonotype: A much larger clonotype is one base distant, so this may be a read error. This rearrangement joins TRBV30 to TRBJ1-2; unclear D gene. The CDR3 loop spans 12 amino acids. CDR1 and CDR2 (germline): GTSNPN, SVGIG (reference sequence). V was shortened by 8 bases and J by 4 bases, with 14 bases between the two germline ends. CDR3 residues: CAGPGHLYGYTF. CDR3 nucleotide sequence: TGTGCCGGGCCCGGGCACCTCTATGGCTACACCTTC.

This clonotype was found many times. The CDR3 spells CASSLELRETQYF. CDR3 DNA: TGTGCCAGCAGCTTAGAGTTGCGGGAGACCCAGTACTTC. The chain combines TRBV7-6 with TRBJ2-5, with D unclear. The length of the CDR3 is 13 residues. V lost 1 base and J lost 5, with 8 bases in between. Germline-derived CDR1 and CDR2 are SGHVS and FNYEAQ.